The clone carrying this T cell receptor beta chain has ten or more counts. What it binds is unknown. RNA transcripts provided the source from which TCR beta CDR3 regions were amplified. The HTBI set primed first-round TCR CDR3 RT-PCR. Each CDR3 protein is one row after TCRdb ran MiXCR on the multiplex PCR reads. Of approximately 320,000 distinct CDR3 sequences in the sample, over 15% are singletons; the top ten hold around 34%. The length of the CDR3 is 15 residues. Per germline, CDR1 SGHAT and CDR2 FQNNGV. After removal of 4 bases from V and 3 bases from J, the junction contained 4 bases not matched to a gene. These data originate in a study of T cells in Graves' hyperthyroidism and ophthalmopathy. As for the study in general: Upon initial diagnosis and before any treatment, peripheral blood was collected.

The study's findings and limits: Ophthalmopathy onset followed model prediction by a median about six months. Researchers report that a 13 V-J model separated ophthalmopathy from stable hyperthyroidism. Most thyroid clonotypes expanded above 0.001 appeared in blood too.

This receptor was taken from a man aged 25-40 years with Graves' hyperthyroidism. The sample was blood. The chain recombines TRBV11-2 with TRBJ2-7, with 12 positions matching TRBD2. The CDR3 DNA reads TGTGCCAGCAGCTCGGGACTAGCGGGCGTCTACGAGCAGTACTTC. Amino acid sequence: CASSSGLAGVYEQYF. The full variable domain, in which reference TRBV11-2 and TRBJ2-7 provide the parts outside the CDR3, is EAGVAQSPRYKIIEKRQSVAFWCNPISGHATLYWYQQILGQGPKLLIQFQNNGVVDDSQLPKDRFSAERLKGVDSTLKIQPAKLEDSAVYLCASSSGLAGVYEQYFGPGTRLTVT.